The subject of this entry is one TCR beta chain. These data belong to a study of control samples from healthy donors and cancer patients. Sequencing was performed with immunoSEQ multiplex PCR; in TCRdb, only in-frame clones are kept and a portion is missing. The sample records 150,000 to 200,000 clones, around 96% being singletons. V was pared by 6 bases and J by 2 bases, with 7 bases between. Germline lookup yields CDR1 SNHLY and CDR2 FYNNEI. This CDR3 is built from 13 residues. The sequenced sample was blood. The rearrangement links TRBV2 to TRBJ2-2; D is ambiguous. The source is a woman between 40 and 50 years old in good health. This CDR3 reads CASRGENTGELFF. CDR3 coding DNA: TGTGCCAGCAGAGGTGAAAACACCGGGGAGCTGTTTTTT.